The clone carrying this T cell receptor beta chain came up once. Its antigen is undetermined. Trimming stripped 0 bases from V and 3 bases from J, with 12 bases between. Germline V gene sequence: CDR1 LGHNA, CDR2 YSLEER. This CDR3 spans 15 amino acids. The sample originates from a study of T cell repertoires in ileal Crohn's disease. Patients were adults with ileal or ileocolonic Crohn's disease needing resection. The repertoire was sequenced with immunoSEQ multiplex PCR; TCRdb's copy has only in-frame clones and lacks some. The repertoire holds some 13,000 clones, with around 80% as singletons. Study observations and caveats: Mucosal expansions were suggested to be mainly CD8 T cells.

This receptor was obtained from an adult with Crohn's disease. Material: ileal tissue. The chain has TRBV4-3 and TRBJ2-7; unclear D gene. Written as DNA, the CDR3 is TGCGCCAGCAGCCAAGATCCACAGCCCGTCTACGAGCAGTACTTC. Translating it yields CASSQDPQPVYEQYF.